A selection of T cell receptor beta chains follows, all from one sample in a study of blood T cell repertoires in COVID-19. Some clones are missing from TCRdb's copy, which holds only in-frame ones; the method was immunoSEQ multiplex PCR. The table shows about 220,000 clones, with around 83% occurring only once. The sample consisted of PBMCs or T cells enriched from blood (not recorded which). The receptors here all came from a woman aged 40 to 50 who had recovered from COVID-19. Each CDR3 is given with its conserved first and last residue. A D gene is named only where the DNA matches it firmly. Clone size is given for some rows only: seen once, a few or many times, or a class if the clone is expanded.

d_call: NA; v_call: TRBV2; j_call: TRBJ2-1; cdr3_length: 17; clone_size: NA; cdr3_aa: CASSEDPLESGYNEQFF; cdr3_nt: TGTGCCAGCAGTGAAGATCCCCTAGAGTCGGGTTACAATGAGCAGTTCTTC
d_call: TRBD1; v_call: TRBV6-2/TRBV6-3; j_call: TRBJ2-3; cdr3_length: 16; clone_size: NA; cdr3_aa: CASSISGTGGPDTQYF; cdr3_nt: TGTGCCAGCAGTATCTCCGGGACAGGGGGTCCAGATACGCAGTATTTT
d_call: TRBD1; v_call: TRBV19; j_call: TRBJ1-5; cdr3_length: 16; clone_size: once; cdr3_aa: CASSLGQGAFNQPQHF; cdr3_nt: TGTGCCAGTAGTCTCGGACAGGGGGCCTTTAATCAGCCCCAGCATTTT
d_call: NA; v_call: TRBV10-1; j_call: TRBJ1-1; cdr3_length: 12; clone_size: NA; cdr3_aa: CASRSDRQQAFF; cdr3_nt: TGCGCCAGCAGATCCGATAGACAGCAAGCTTTCTTT
d_call: NA; v_call: TRBV9; j_call: TRBJ2-5; cdr3_length: 13; clone_size: NA; cdr3_aa: CASSPPSVGAQYF; cdr3_nt: TGTGCCAGCAGCCCCCCCTCCGTCGGGGCCCAGTACTTC
d_call: TRBD1; v_call: TRBV28; j_call: TRBJ2-7; cdr3_length: 16; clone_size: once; cdr3_aa: CASSSPGTGLTYEQYF; cdr3_nt: TGTGCCAGCAGTTCCCCCGGGACAGGTCTTACCTACGAGCAGTACTTC
d_call: NA; v_call: TRBV18; j_call: TRBJ2-3; cdr3_length: 16; clone_size: NA; cdr3_aa: CASSPIPGASTDTQYF; cdr3_nt: TGTGCCAGCTCACCCATACCGGGAGCTAGCACAGATACGCAGTATTTT
d_call: NA; v_call: TRBV15; j_call: TRBJ1-1; cdr3_length: 13; clone_size: NA; cdr3_aa: CATSREIRTEAFF; cdr3_nt: TGTGCCACCAGCAGAGAGATCCGGACTGAAGCTTTCTTT
d_call: NA; v_call: TRBV28; j_call: TRBJ1-4; cdr3_length: 14; clone_size: NA; cdr3_aa: CASMRRATNEKLFF; cdr3_nt: TGTGCCAGCATGAGGAGAGCAACTAATGAAAAACTGTTTTTT
d_call: NA; v_call: TRBV10-3; j_call: TRBJ1-4; cdr3_length: 13; clone_size: few; cdr3_aa: CAIREALGEKLFF; cdr3_nt: TGTGCCATCCGGGAGGCTCTTGGTGAAAAACTGTTTTTT
d_call: NA; v_call: TRBV5-6; j_call: TRBJ2-4; cdr3_length: 14; clone_size: NA; cdr3_aa: CASRRTGRENIQYF; cdr3_nt: TGTGCCAGCAGACGGACAGGGAGGGAAAACATTCAGTACTTC
d_call: TRBD1; v_call: TRBV5-8; j_call: TRBJ2-6; cdr3_length: 20; clone_size: NA; cdr3_aa: CASSSSLLNRGQSGANVLTF; cdr3_nt: TGTGCCAGCAGCTCATCACTGTTGAACAGGGGGCAATCTGGGGCCAACGTCCTGACTTTC
d_call: TRBD2; v_call: TRBV14; j_call: TRBJ2-1; cdr3_length: 16; clone_size: once; cdr3_aa: CASSQFRLAGDNEQFF; cdr3_nt: TGTGCCAGCAGCCAATTCAGACTAGCGGGAGACAATGAGCAGTTCTTC
d_call: TRBD1; v_call: TRBV5-5; j_call: TRBJ1-5; cdr3_length: 16; clone_size: NA; cdr3_aa: CASSPTGQGAGQPQHF; cdr3_nt: TGTGCCAGCAGCCCCACCGGCCAGGGGGCAGGTCAGCCCCAGCATTTT
d_call: TRBD1; v_call: TRBV5-1; j_call: TRBJ1-2; cdr3_length: 14; clone_size: NA; cdr3_aa: CASSLQGADYGYTF; cdr3_nt: TGCGCCAGCAGCTTACAGGGGGCAGACTATGGCTACACCTTC
d_call: NA; v_call: TRBV6-5; j_call: TRBJ1-2; cdr3_length: 12; clone_size: NA; cdr3_aa: CASSLREDGYTF; cdr3_nt: TGTGCCAGCAGTCTGAGGGAAGACGGCTACACCTTC
d_call: NA; v_call: TRBV15; j_call: TRBJ2-2; cdr3_length: 16; clone_size: once; cdr3_aa: CATSRDPNGNTGELFF; cdr3_nt: TGTGCCACCAGCAGAGACCCGAACGGTAACACCGGGGAGCTGTTTTTT
d_call: TRBD2; v_call: TRBV5-4; j_call: TRBJ2-1; cdr3_length: 15; clone_size: NA; cdr3_aa: CASSFPGLANNEQFF; cdr3_nt: TGTGCCAGCAGCTTCCCGGGACTAGCGAACAATGAGCAGTTCTTC
d_call: NA; v_call: TRBV5-1; j_call: TRBJ1-5; cdr3_length: 16; clone_size: few; cdr3_aa: CASSPTSGQSNQPQHF; cdr3_nt: TGCGCCAGCAGCCCAACCTCAGGACAGAGCAATCAGCCCCAGCATTTT
d_call: NA; v_call: TRBV24-1; j_call: TRBJ1-2; cdr3_length: 15; clone_size: NA; cdr3_aa: CATSDPTGRNGGYTF; cdr3_nt: TGTGCCACCAGTGACCCAACAGGGAGAAACGGAGGCTACACCTTC
d_call: NA; v_call: TRBV27; j_call: TRBJ2-5; cdr3_length: 15; clone_size: once; cdr3_aa: CASSLRQEARETQYF; cdr3_nt: TGTGCCAGCAGTTTACGACAGGAGGCGCGAGAGACCCAGTACTTC
d_call: TRBD1; v_call: TRBV5-4; j_call: TRBJ1-5; cdr3_length: 15; clone_size: few; cdr3_aa: CASSYGGQGNQPQHF; cdr3_nt: TGTGCCAGCAGCTACGGCGGACAGGGGAATCAGCCCCAGCATTTT
d_call: NA; v_call: TRBV5-5; j_call: TRBJ1-2; cdr3_length: 15; clone_size: NA; cdr3_aa: CASSEGGGQSYGYTF; cdr3_nt: TGTGCCAGCAGTGAAGGAGGAGGACAGTCTTATGGCTACACCTTC
d_call: TRBD1; v_call: TRBV7-2; j_call: TRBJ2-1; cdr3_length: 14; clone_size: NA; cdr3_aa: CASSSPTGGAEQFF; cdr3_nt: TGTGCCAGCAGCTCCCCCACAGGGGGCGCTGAGCAGTTCTTC
d_call: NA; v_call: TRBV28; j_call: TRBJ1-5; cdr3_length: 13; clone_size: NA; cdr3_aa: CASGGGNYQPQHF; cdr3_nt: TGTGCCAGCGGCGGCGGCAACTATCAGCCCCAGCATTTT
d_call: NA; v_call: TRBV19; j_call: TRBJ1-4; cdr3_length: 16; clone_size: NA; cdr3_aa: CASSKQSGMIEEKLFF; cdr3_nt: TGTGCCAGTAGTAAACAATCAGGGATGATAGAGGAAAAACTGTTTTTT
d_call: NA; v_call: TRBV10-3; j_call: TRBJ2-2; cdr3_length: 17; clone_size: NA; cdr3_aa: CAISESREGANTGELFF; cdr3_nt: TGTGCCATCAGTGAGTCAAGGGAGGGGGCGAACACCGGGGAGCTGTTTTTT
d_call: TRBD1; v_call: TRBV6-1; j_call: TRBJ2-1; cdr3_length: 16; clone_size: few; cdr3_aa: CASSGRQGSSYNEQFF; cdr3_nt: TGTGCCAGCAGTGGCCGACAGGGAAGCTCCTACAATGAGCAGTTCTTC
d_call: NA; v_call: TRBV28; j_call: TRBJ1-5; cdr3_length: 15; clone_size: NA; cdr3_aa: CASRPLAQGNQPQHF; cdr3_nt: TGTGCCAGCAGACCCCTCGCGCAGGGCAATCAGCCCCAGCATTTT
d_call: TRBD1; v_call: TRBV24-1; j_call: TRBJ1-5; cdr3_length: 16; clone_size: NA; cdr3_aa: CATSDSGTASNQPQHF; cdr3_nt: TGTGCCACCAGTGATTCGGGGACAGCTAGCAATCAGCCCCAGCATTTT
d_call: NA; v_call: TRBV7-2; j_call: TRBJ1-5; cdr3_length: 13; clone_size: once; cdr3_aa: CASSLERGQPQHF; cdr3_nt: TGTGCCAGCAGCTTAGAGCGGGGTCAGCCCCAGCATTTT
d_call: TRBD2; v_call: TRBV6-2/TRBV6-3; j_call: TRBJ2-5; cdr3_length: 14; clone_size: few; cdr3_aa: CASSSGLEGETQYF; cdr3_nt: TGTGCCAGCAGTTCCGGACTAGAAGGGGAGACCCAGTACTTC
d_call: TRBD1; v_call: TRBV30; j_call: TRBJ1-1; cdr3_length: 12; clone_size: NA; cdr3_aa: CAWSFTQGGAFF; cdr3_nt: TGTGCCTGGAGTTTTACACAGGGGGGTGCTTTCTTT
d_call: TRBD1; v_call: TRBV24-1; j_call: TRBJ2-3; cdr3_length: 13; clone_size: NA; cdr3_aa: CATTGQNTDTQYF; cdr3_nt: TGTGCCACCACGGGACAGAACACAGATACGCAGTATTTT
d_call: TRBD2; v_call: TRBV7-2; j_call: TRBJ2-7; cdr3_length: 15; clone_size: NA; cdr3_aa: CASSLGLAGTYEQYF; cdr3_nt: TGTGCCAGCAGCTTGGGACTAGCGGGAACCTACGAGCAGTACTTC
d_call: NA; v_call: TRBV14; j_call: TRBJ1-2; cdr3_length: 13; clone_size: NA; cdr3_aa: CASSQGVEYGYTF; cdr3_nt: TGTGCCAGCAGCCAAGGGGTGGAGTATGGCTACACCTTC
d_call: NA; v_call: TRBV5-1; j_call: TRBJ1-3; cdr3_length: 15; clone_size: NA; cdr3_aa: CASSLSEISGNTIYF; cdr3_nt: TGCGCCAGCAGCCTAAGTGAGATCTCTGGAAACACCATATATTTT
d_call: TRBD1; v_call: TRBV19; j_call: TRBJ2-3; cdr3_length: 14; clone_size: NA; cdr3_aa: CASSVTGVTDTQYF; cdr3_nt: TGTGCCAGTAGTGTGACAGGGGTCACAGATACGCAGTATTTT
d_call: NA; v_call: TRBV11-2; j_call: TRBJ1-4; cdr3_length: 16; clone_size: few; cdr3_aa: CASSLTQNQVNEKLFF; cdr3_nt: TGTGCCAGCAGCTTAACACAAAACCAGGTTAATGAAAAACTGTTTTTT
d_call: TRBD2; v_call: TRBV4-3; j_call: TRBJ2-1; cdr3_length: 16; clone_size: NA; cdr3_aa: CASSTQGGSREALQFF; cdr3_nt: TGCGCCAGCAGCACTCAGGGCGGGAGCCGAGAAGCGCTGCAGTTCTTC
d_call: NA; v_call: TRBV19; j_call: TRBJ1-6; cdr3_length: 11; clone_size: once; cdr3_aa: CATTYGTWLHF; cdr3_nt: TGTGCCACAACCTACGGGACATGGCTCCACTTT
d_call: NA; v_call: TRBV11-3; j_call: TRBJ2-5; cdr3_length: 14; clone_size: NA; cdr3_aa: CASSPQSLPGTQYF; cdr3_nt: TGTGCCAGCAGCCCCCAGTCCCTCCCGGGGACCCAGTACTTC
d_call: TRBD2; v_call: TRBV9; j_call: TRBJ2-1; cdr3_length: 14; clone_size: NA; cdr3_aa: CASSVDGRANEQFF; cdr3_nt: TGTGCCAGCAGCGTAGACGGGAGGGCCAATGAGCAGTTCTTC
d_call: NA; v_call: TRBV11-2; j_call: TRBJ2-2; cdr3_length: 17; clone_size: NA; cdr3_aa: CASSYPDDSENTGELFF; cdr3_nt: TGTGCCAGCAGCTACCCCGATGATAGCGAGAACACCGGGGAGCTGTTTTTT
d_call: NA; v_call: TRBV24-1; j_call: TRBJ1-2; cdr3_length: 14; clone_size: NA; cdr3_aa: CATSDYRTNYGYTF; cdr3_nt: TGTGCCACCAGTGATTACAGGACCAACTATGGCTACACCTTC
d_call: TRBD1; v_call: TRBV30; j_call: TRBJ1-5; cdr3_length: 14; clone_size: few; cdr3_aa: CAWSDRGADQPQHF; cdr3_nt: TGTGCCTGGAGTGACAGGGGCGCAGATCAGCCCCAGCATTTT
d_call: NA; v_call: TRBV5-1; j_call: TRBJ1-5; cdr3_length: 14; clone_size: NA; cdr3_aa: CASSLERGGQPQHF; cdr3_nt: TGCGCCAGCAGCTTGGAGAGGGGGGGTCAGCCCCAGCATTTT
d_call: TRBD1; v_call: TRBV28; j_call: TRBJ1-5; cdr3_length: 15; clone_size: NA; cdr3_aa: CASSSRTGRGQPQHF; cdr3_nt: TGTGCCAGCAGTTCCAGGACAGGAAGGGGTCAGCCCCAGCATTTT